This is a list of T cell receptor beta chains from one sample in a study of blood T cell repertoires in COVID-19. The method was immunoSEQ multiplex PCR; TCRdb's version includes in-frame clones alone and lacks a portion of them. The sample holds about 140,000 clones, about 74% seen once. The specimen was peripheral blood. The receptors here all came from a man over 45 with acute or convalescent COVID-19. Each CDR3 is given with its conserved first and last residue. D genes are given only for firm matches. Not all rows give a size; the values are once, few, many and, for expanded clones, a class.

d_call j_call clone_size v_call cdr3_aa cdr3_nt
TRBD1 TRBJ1-5 . TRBV28 CASSRGGPGQPQHF TGTGCCAGCAGCCGAGGGGGCCCGGGTCAGCCCCAGCATTTT
. TRBJ2-1 . TRBV24-1 CATSDSQGISYNEQFF TGTGCCACCAGTGATTCCCAGGGGATATCCTACAATGAGCAGTTCTTC
. TRBJ1-1 once TRBV5-4 CASSVGSGSEAFF TGTGCCAGCAGCGTGGGATCGGGGTCCGAAGCTTTCTTT
TRBD2 TRBJ2-1 . TRBV15 CATSRRLAGGIRVNNEQFF TGTGCCACCAGCAGGAGACTAGCGGGGGGAATACGGGTAAACAATGAGCAGTTCTTC
TRBD2 TRBJ2-3 . TRBV5-1 CASSLEPSGGTDTQYF TGCGCCAGCAGCTTGGAACCTAGCGGGGGAACAGATACGCAGTATTTT
. TRBJ1-3 few TRBV27 CASSFALHTIYF TGTGCCAGCAGTTTTGCACTTCACACCATATATTTT
TRBD1 TRBJ1-1 . TRBV14 CASSQDIGQGARSEAFF TGTGCCAGCAGCCAAGATATCGGACAGGGGGCAAGGTCTGAAGCTTTCTTT
. TRBJ1-1 . TRBV18 CASSGPSAEAFF TGTGCCAGCTCGGGGCCCAGCGCTGAAGCTTTCTTT
. TRBJ1-6 . TRBV5-1 CASSVDGNSPLHF TGCGCCAGCAGCGTGGACGGTAATTCACCCCTCCACTTT
. TRBJ1-2 . TRBV6-5 CASSVIAGYTF TGTGCCAGCTCAGTAATTGCTGGCTACACCTTC
. TRBJ1-5 . TRBV18 CASSPYGIYSNQPQHF TGTGCCAGCTCACCGTACGGGATTTATAGCAATCAGCCCCAGCATTTT
. TRBJ2-6 . TRBV29-1 CSVDGPTGTSSSGANVLTF TGCAGCGTTGATGGACCGACCGGGACATCTAGCTCTGGGGCCAACGTCCTGACTTTC
. TRBJ2-3 . TRBV5-1 CASSFQTGQLLRTDTQYF TGCGCCAGCAGCTTCCAGACAGGACAACTACTGAGAACAGATACGCAGTATTTT
TRBD1 TRBJ1-1 once TRBV15 CATSFSAGGAEAFF TGTGCCACCAGCTTTAGCGCAGGGGGTGCTGAAGCTTTCTTT
TRBD2 TRBJ2-3 few TRBV5-1 CASSLEGLAGSTDTQYF TGCGCCAGCAGCTTGGAGGGACTAGCGGGGAGCACAGATACGCAGTATTTT
. TRBJ1-1 . TRBV27 CASRTPGVITEAFF TGTGCCAGCAGAACCCCGGGGGTGATCACTGAAGCTTTCTTT
TRBD2 TRBJ2-3 once TRBV20-1 CSASDSGGTDTQYF TGCAGTGCTAGTGATAGCGGGGGGACAGATACGCAGTATTTT
TRBD2 TRBJ2-5 . TRBV28 CASSSLAGGPETQYF TGTGCCAGCAGTTCTCTAGCGGGGGGGCCGGAGACCCAGTACTTC
TRBD1 TRBJ2-1 . TRBV9 CASSYRDRVNEQFF TGTGCCAGCTCCTACCGGGACAGGGTCAATGAGCAGTTCTTC
TRBD2 TRBJ2-2 . TRBV11-2 CASSFRLAGVPQNTGELFF TGTGCCAGCAGCTTCCGACTAGCGGGGGTGCCACAGAACACCGGGGAGCTGTTTTTT
TRBD2 TRBJ2-2 . TRBV2 CAVAGGVAGELFF TGTGCCGTTGCGGGGGGTGTGGCCGGGGAGCTGTTTTTT
. TRBJ1-2 . TRBV30 CAWSGGYNYGYTF TGTGCCTGGAGCGGGGGTTACAACTATGGCTACACCTTC
. TRBJ1-1 . TRBV27 CASSLMGRAFF TGTGCCAGCAGTTTAATGGGGCGAGCTTTCTTT
. TRBJ2-3 . TRBV5-1 CASSNPSPGMSLDTQYF TGCGCCAGCAGCAACCCCAGCCCAGGGATGTCCCTTGATACGCAGTATTTT
TRBD1 TRBJ1-5 . TRBV30 CAWSPTGVQNQPQHF TGTGCCTGGAGTCCGACAGGGGTTCAGAATCAGCCCCAGCATTTT
. TRBJ1-1 few TRBV4-1 CASSQDFERNSYGAFF TGCGCCAGCAGCCAAGATTTTGAACGGAACAGTTACGGAGCTTTCTTT
. TRBJ2-5 . TRBV5-1 CASSEPHRETQYF TGCGCCAGCAGCGAACCTCACAGAGAGACCCAGTACTTC
. TRBJ2-1 . TRBV19 CASSIRVSGVPIYNEQFF TGTGCCAGTAGTATTAGGGTTTCGGGGGTGCCTATCTACAATGAGCAGTTCTTC